The 27 T cell receptor beta chains below come from one sample, sequenced in a study of blood T cells in healthy people across ages. A second roughly 7 to 11 cycle PCR used barcoded and J-beta primers. TCRdb independently ran MiXCR on the 5' RACE reads; one entry per CDR3 protein. The data contain about 940,000 distinct CDR3 sequences, about 48% of them singletons. The sample was blood. The source is a man between 25 and 39 years old in good health.

This clonotype came up a few times. This sequence may be a read error, since a much larger clone differs from it by one base. J is TRBJ1-2 and V is TRBV13, with a tentative D call TRBD1 (5 bases). This CDR3 spans 13 amino acids. Per germline, CDR1 PRHDT and CDR2 FYEKMQ (reference sequence). Trimming cost V 5 bases and J 8 bases, with 15 bases left between them. CDR3 residues: CASSVRGGEGYTF. Written as DNA, the CDR3 is TGTGCCAGCAGCGTGAGGGGCGGTGAGGGCTACACCTTC.

The V call is TRBV10-3, the J call TRBJ1-2; no reliable D call. The CDR3 contains 15 residues. Trimming stripped 2 bases from V and 2 bases from J, with 12 bases between. Germline V lookup: CDR1 ENHRY, CDR2 SYGVKD. CDR3 nucleotide sequence: TGTGCCATCAGTGAGGGAGTCAGGTGGAACTATGGCTACACCTTC. Protein product: CAISEGVRWNYGYTF.

The chain employs TRBV20-1 and TRBJ2-1; no clear D. This CDR3 has 13 amino acids. Trimming removed 6 bases from V and 9 bases from J, with 18 bases in between. Per germline, CDR1 DFQATT and CDR2 SNEGSKA (reference sequence). The CDR3 here is CSAPGPGGAEQFF. The DNA of the CDR3 is TGCAGTGCGCCTGGTCCGGGTGGCGCTGAGCAGTTCTTC.

This clonotype was detected once. The rearrangement links TRBV6-6 to TRBJ2-2, with 7 nucleotides matching TRBD2. V gave up 6 bases and J gave up 4 bases; unmatched junction bases: 11. The germline V gene has CDR1 MNHNY and CDR2 SVGAGI (reference sequence). The CDR3 length is 16 residues. CDR3 in amino acids: CASSPRGDQVTGELFF. The DNA for the CDR3 is TGTGCCAGCAGCCCCCGGGGGGATCAAGTCACCGGGGAGCTGTTTTTT.

This clonotype was seen more than once but under ten times. This chain uses TRBV5-1 with TRBJ1-4; D not certain. Germline values: CDR1 SGHRS, CDR2 YFSETQ. The CDR3 is 11 residues long. V lost 6 bases and J 7 bases, leaving 7 bases between the germline ends. The CDR3 DNA reads TGCGCCAGCACCAGTGGTGAAAAACTGTTTTTT. Protein: CASTSGEKLFF. Drawing the rest from reference TRBV5-1 and TRBJ1-4, the complete variable domain is KAGVTQTPRYLIKTRGQQVTLSCSPISGHRSVSWYQQTPGQGLQFLFEYFSETQRNKGNFPGRFSGRQFSNSRSEMNVSTLELGDSALYLCASTSGEKLFFGSGTQLSVL.

V is TRBV29-1 and J is TRBJ2-2; 13 bases match TRBD2. The junction had 6 bases not matched to a gene; V was cut back by 3 bases and J by 5 bases. Germline loops: CDR1 SQVTM, CDR2 ANQGSEA. The CDR3 is made up of 16 amino acids. The CDR3 spells CSVEGTSGIYTGELFF. As DNA, the CDR3 is TGCAGCGTTGAGGGGACTAGCGGGATTTATACCGGGGAGCTGTTTTTT.

V gene TRBV27 combines with J gene TRBJ2-7; 8 positions match TRBD1. Germline CDR1 is MNHEY and CDR2 is SMNVEV (reference sequence). V was clipped by 6 bases and J by 5 bases; unmatched bases: 9. The CDR3 runs to 14 residues. The CDR3 loop is CASSLQGARNEQYF. The CDR3, as DNA: TGTGCCAGCAGCCTCCAGGGGGCGAGAAACGAGCAGTACTTC.

This clonotype occurred a few times. The chain combines TRBV7-3 with TRBJ2-1, with D possibly matching TRBD2 (6 bases). Trimming stripped 4 bases from V and 8 bases from J, with 21 bases between. Germline CDR1 and CDR2: SGHTA and FQGTGA. There are 16 residues in the CDR3. The CDR3 bases are TGTGCCAGCAGCTCTACTAGTGGGGGGAGTGAGGATGAGCAGTTCTTC. Translating it yields CASSSTSGGSEDEQFF.

V and J are TRBV29-1 and TRBJ2-1; TRBD2 aligns across 11 bases. The junction had 10 bases not matched to a gene; V was cut back by 7 bases and J by 8 bases. The CDR3 runs to 14 residues. CDR1 is SQVTM and CDR2 is ANQGSEA in the germline V gene. CDR3 amino acids: CSGGLAGGPDEQFF. The CDR3 DNA follows: TGCAGCGGGGGGCTAGCGGGGGGCCCCGATGAGCAGTTCTTC.

This clonotype has a handful of counts. This chain links TRBV12-3 or TRBV12-4 with TRBJ1-4, with 11 bases aligning to TRBD1. CDR3 length equals 13 residues. V lost 3 bases, J lost 12 bases, and 3 bases stayed unmatched. The CDR3 reads CASSFGDRGELFF. In DNA form, the CDR3 reads TGTGCCAGCAGTTTCGGGGACAGGGGGGAACTGTTTTTT.

Concerning this clonotype itself: Its ends do not fully match the called genes, so a read error is possible. The J gene is TRBJ1-5, the V gene TRBV28, with 8 nucleotides matching TRBD1. The CDR3 extends over 13 amino acids. The germline V gene has CDR1 MDHEN and CDR2 SYDVKM. CDR3 residues: CASRGQGSLPQHF. The CDR3 DNA sequence: TGCGCCAGCAGAGGACAGGGAAGTTTACCCCAGCATTTT.

The chain employs TRBV11-1 and TRBJ2-4; unclear D gene. There are 13 residues in the CDR3. CDR1 and CDR2 (germline): SGHAT, FQDESV (reference sequence). Deletions cut 1 base from V and 7 bases from J, with 8 bases between. The CDR3 nucleotides are TGTGCCAGCAGCTTAGGTCGCTGGAACATTCAGTACTTC. As protein: CASSLGRWNIQYF.

The V and J genes are TRBV7-8 and TRBJ2-3; 10 positions match TRBD2. J was trimmed by 7 bases and V by 1 base; bases with no gene match: 8. The CDR3 has 16 amino acids. Germline V CDR1 and CDR2: SGHVS, FQNEAQ. The CDR3 loop is CASSLDGAGGGNTQYF. The CDR3 DNA sequence: TGTGCCAGCAGCTTAGACGGAGCGGGGGGGGGGAATACGCAGTATTTT.

This clonotype was detected once. The chain couples TRBV20-1 to TRBJ2-7; 10 bases fit TRBD1. Trimming cost V 6 bases and J 1 base; bases outside gene matches: 3. CDR3 length: 13 amino acids. CDR1 DFQATT and CDR2 SNEGSKA come from the germline V gene (reference sequence). The CDR3 DNA reads as TGCAGTGCCTGGACAGGGGGTTCCTACGAGCAGTACTTC. Translation: CSAWTGGSYEQYF.

This clonotype was observed at least ten times. J is TRBJ2-7 and V is TRBV4-1; no clear D. V lost 0 bases to trimming and J lost 3 bases, with 9 bases between them. Per germline, CDR1 MGHRA and CDR2 YSYEKL. The length of the CDR3 is 14 residues. The CDR3 protein is CASSQEIRDYEQYF. In DNA, the CDR3 is TGCGCCAGCAGCCAAGAGATCCGAGACTACGAGCAGTACTTC.

The chain carries TRBV7-2 and TRBJ1-2; 7 bases line up with TRBD1. Trimming at V came to 1 base and at J to 8 bases, leaving 13 bases not matched to a gene. The germline V gene has CDR1 SGHTA and CDR2 FQGNSA. This CDR3 has 16 residues. The chain's CDR3 is CASSLGSGGTIGGYTF. CDR3 nucleotide sequence: TGTGCCAGCAGCTTAGGATCAGGGGGGACTATAGGGGGCTACACCTTC.

As to this clonotype: This sequence may be a read error, since a much larger clone differs from it by one base. This chain joins TRBV4-3 and TRBJ1-1; D is ambiguous. CDR3 size: 18 residues. Per germline, CDR1 LGHNA and CDR2 YSLEER. Trimming took off 4 bases at V and 3 bases at J, with 24 bases between the two ends. CDR3 in amino acids: CASSRDNDRPQLHTEAFF. The CDR3 nucleotides read TGCGCCAGCAGCCGAGATAACGACCGGCCGCAGCTCCACACTGAAGCTTTCTTT.

This chain uses TRBV12-3 or TRBV12-4 with TRBJ2-7; D uncertain. The germline V and J ends were trimmed by 5 bases and 5 bases, with 19 bases remaining between them. The CDR3 is 15 amino acids. In DNA form, the CDR3 reads TGTGCCAGCAGTCCCCCCTCGGCCGCCCCTGACGAGCAGTACTTC. Its translation: CASSPPSAAPDEQYF.

The chain carries TRBV7-9 and TRBJ2-7, with TRBD2 as a possible D gene (6 bases). In germline, CDR1 is SEHNR, CDR2 FQNEAQ (reference sequence). This CDR3 is built from 14 residues. Trimming shortened V by 0 bases and J by 2 bases, and 8 bases separated the two germline ends. CDR3 coding DNA: TGTGCCAGCAGCTTAGCCAGGGAGGCCTACGAGCAGTACTTC. As protein: CASSLAREAYEQYF. Full variable domain (rest looked up from reference TRBV7-9 and TRBJ2-7): DTGVSQNPRHKITKRGQNVTFRCDPISEHNRLYWYRQTLGQGPEFLTYFQNEAQLEKSRLLSDRFSAERPKGSFSTLEIQRTEQGDSAMYLCASSLAREAYEQYFGPGTRLTVT.

This clonotype was observed a handful of times. This chain joins TRBV6-5 and TRBJ2-7; D may match TRBD1 or TRBD2 (5 bases each). Trimming took off 4 bases at V and 3 bases at J, with 10 bases between the two ends. The length of the CDR3 is 13 residues. Germline V gene lookup returns CDR1 MNHEY and CDR2 SVGAGI. CDR3 coding DNA: TGTGCCAGCAGTTCAAGAGGGGACTACGAGCAGTACTTC. It specifies CASSSRGDYEQYF.

This chain uses TRBV21-1 with TRBJ1-4; the table's D gene call, TRBD1, was not cross checked with the DNA. TRBV21-1 is given as a pseudogene. The CDR3 spans 16 residues. The CDR3 region has the DNA TGTGCCAGCAGCAAAGGGGGGGCGCTCACTAATGAAAAACTGTTTTTT. Protein: CASSKGGALTNEKLFF.

This clonotype was counted only a few times. This sequence joins TRBV5-1 and TRBJ1-2; no clear D gene. The germline V gene encodes CDR1 SGHRS and CDR2 YFSETQ. CDR3 length equals 15 residues. V was shortened by 3 bases and J by 3 bases, with 15 bases between the two germline ends. CDR3 bases: TGCGCCAGCAGCTCGGACGGCCCGTATGACTATGGCTACACCTTC. This sequence encodes CASSSDGPYDYGYTF.

This clonotype was seen more than once but under ten times. The rearrangement links TRBV29-1 to TRBJ2-7; D unresolved. The germline CDR1 and CDR2 sequences are SQVTM and ANQGSEA. The CDR3 runs to 12 residues. The germline V and J ends were trimmed by 3 bases and 5 bases, with 11 bases remaining between them. The CDR3 reads CSVDGAGDEQYF. DNA for the CDR3: TGCAGCGTTGATGGCGCCGGCGACGAGCAGTACTTC.

As concerns this clonotype: One junction end disagrees with the germline gene, perhaps due to a read error. V gene TRBV4-1 combines with J gene TRBJ1-2, with D possibly being TRBD1 (5 bases). The CDR3 consists of 14 residues. Germline CDR1 and CDR2: MGHRA and YSYEKL. The CDR3 loop is CASSQDGTDYGYTF. The CDR3 nucleotides are TGTGCCAGCAGCCAAGATGGGACGGACTATGGCTACACCTTC.

This clonotype was picked up a small number of times. The chain joins TRBV4-2 to TRBJ1-2; D remains unclear. CDR3 size: 14 residues. Germline V gene lookup returns CDR1 LGHNA and CDR2 YNFKEQ. Trimming cost V 1 base and J 2 bases, with 8 bases left between them. Written as DNA, the CDR3 is TGTGCCAGCAGCCAAGCGACCGACAACTATGGCTACACCTTC. It is translated as CASSQATDNYGYTF.

The chain carries TRBV10-3 and TRBJ1-1, with D unclear. Per germline, CDR1 ENHRY and CDR2 SYGVKD. The CDR3 covers 16 residues. With 0 bases removed from V and 1 base from J, the gap between germline ends came to 12 bases. In DNA, the CDR3 is TGTGCCATCAGTGAGTCGCCAGTCGGGGAGAACACTGAAGCTTTCTTT. It encodes CAISESPVGENTEAFF.

Concerning this clonotype: At one end the junction does not follow the germline gene, possibly because of a read error. V is TRBV28 and J is TRBJ1-6; no definite D call. The CDR3 runs 12 residues. Germline-derived CDR1 and CDR2 are MDHEN and SYDVKM. The chain's CDR3 is CASRPYKSPLHF. The CDR3 nucleotides are TGTGCCAGCCGCCCTTATAAGTCACCCCTCCACTTT.